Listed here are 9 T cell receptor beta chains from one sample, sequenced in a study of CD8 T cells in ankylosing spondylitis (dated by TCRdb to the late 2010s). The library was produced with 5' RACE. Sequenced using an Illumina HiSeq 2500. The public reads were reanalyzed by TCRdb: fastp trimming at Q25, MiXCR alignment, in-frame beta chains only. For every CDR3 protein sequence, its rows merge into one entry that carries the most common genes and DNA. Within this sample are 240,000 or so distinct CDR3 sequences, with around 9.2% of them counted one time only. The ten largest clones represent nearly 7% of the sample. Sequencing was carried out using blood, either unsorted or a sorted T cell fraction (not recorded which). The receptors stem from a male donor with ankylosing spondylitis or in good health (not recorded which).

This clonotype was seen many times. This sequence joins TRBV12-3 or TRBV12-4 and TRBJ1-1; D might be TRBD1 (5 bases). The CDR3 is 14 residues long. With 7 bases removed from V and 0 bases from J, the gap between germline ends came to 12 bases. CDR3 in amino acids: CASIPRGLNTEAFF. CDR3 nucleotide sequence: TGTGCCAGCATCCCCCGGGGGTTGAACACTGAAGCTTTCTTT.

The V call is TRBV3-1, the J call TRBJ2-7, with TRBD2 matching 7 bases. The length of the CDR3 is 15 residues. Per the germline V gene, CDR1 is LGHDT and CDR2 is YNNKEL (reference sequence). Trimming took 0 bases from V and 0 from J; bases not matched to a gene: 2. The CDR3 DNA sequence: TGTGCCAGCAGCCAAGATAGGACTAGCTCCTACGAGCAGTACTTC. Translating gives CASSQDRTSSYEQYF.

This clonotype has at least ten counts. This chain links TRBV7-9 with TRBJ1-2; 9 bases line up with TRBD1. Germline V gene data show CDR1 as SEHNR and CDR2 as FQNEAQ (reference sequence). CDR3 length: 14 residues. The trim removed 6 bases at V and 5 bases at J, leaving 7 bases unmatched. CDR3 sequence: CASSDRGSVYGYTF. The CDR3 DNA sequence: TGTGCCAGCAGTGACAGGGGGTCGGTGTATGGCTACACCTTC.

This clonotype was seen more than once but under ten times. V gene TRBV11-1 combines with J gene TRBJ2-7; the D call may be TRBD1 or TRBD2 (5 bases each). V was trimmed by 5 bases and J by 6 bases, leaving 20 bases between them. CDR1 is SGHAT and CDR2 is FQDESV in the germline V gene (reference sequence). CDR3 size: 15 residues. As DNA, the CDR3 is TGTGCCAGCAGCCCTACGTCTACGGGGACCGGCGAGCAGTACTTC. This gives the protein CASSPTSTGTGEQYF.

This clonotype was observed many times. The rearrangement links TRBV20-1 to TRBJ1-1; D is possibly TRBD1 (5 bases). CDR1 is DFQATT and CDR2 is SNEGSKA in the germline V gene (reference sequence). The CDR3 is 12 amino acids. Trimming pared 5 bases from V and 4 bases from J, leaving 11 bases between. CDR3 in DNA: TGCAGTGCTGCGAACCAGGGCACTGAAGCTTTCTTT. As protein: CSAANQGTEAFF.

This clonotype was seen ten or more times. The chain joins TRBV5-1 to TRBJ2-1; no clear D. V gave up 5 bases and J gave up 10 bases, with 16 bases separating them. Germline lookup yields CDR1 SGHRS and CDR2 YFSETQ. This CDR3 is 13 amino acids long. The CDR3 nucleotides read TGCGCCAGCAGTTACCGGGTGGCTGGAGAGCAGTTCTTC. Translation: CASSYRVAGEQFF.

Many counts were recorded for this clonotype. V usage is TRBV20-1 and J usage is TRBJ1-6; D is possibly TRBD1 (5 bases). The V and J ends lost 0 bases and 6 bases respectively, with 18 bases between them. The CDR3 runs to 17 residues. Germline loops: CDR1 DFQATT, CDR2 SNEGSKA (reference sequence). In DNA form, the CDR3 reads TGCAGTGCTAGAGATGGTCTTTCGGGGCTGATTAATTCACCCCTCCACTTT. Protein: CSARDGLSGLINSPLHF.

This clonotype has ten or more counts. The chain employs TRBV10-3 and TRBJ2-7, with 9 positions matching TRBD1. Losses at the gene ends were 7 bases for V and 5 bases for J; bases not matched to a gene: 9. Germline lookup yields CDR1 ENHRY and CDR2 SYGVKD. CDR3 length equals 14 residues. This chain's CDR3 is CAITSDRGSDEQYF. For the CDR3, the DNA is TGTGCCATCACCTCGGACAGGGGTTCGGACGAGCAGTACTTC.

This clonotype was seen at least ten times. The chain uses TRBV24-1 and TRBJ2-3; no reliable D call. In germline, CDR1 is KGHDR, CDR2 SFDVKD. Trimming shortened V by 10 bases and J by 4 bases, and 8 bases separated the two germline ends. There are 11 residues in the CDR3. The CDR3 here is CATSQSDTQYF. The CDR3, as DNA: TGTGCCACAAGTCAGTCAGATACGCAGTATTTT.